This T cell receptor beta chain was documented in a study of Graves' ophthalmopathy and Graves' hyperthyroidism. Moderate-to-severe activity, CAS ≥3, NOSPECS ≥4 and duration under 3 months were recorded for donors with ophthalmopathy. CDR3 length: 13 amino acids. The germline V gene has CDR1 DFQATT and CDR2 SNEGSKA (reference sequence). V was clipped by 5 bases and J by 1 base; unmatched bases: 5. RNA transcripts were the template, and TCR beta CDR3 regions were amplified from them. HTBI primers primed a first-round RT-PCR, and a second-round multiplex PCR followed. Using its own MiXCR run on the multiplex PCR reads, TCRdb lists one record per CDR3 protein. The data contain over 450,000 distinct CDR3 sequences, 13% to 15% of them singletons. Study conclusions and caveats: A 13-signature model separated ophthalmopathy from stable hyperthyroidism, reaching around 88% sensitivity and less than 82% specificity cross-validated.

Ten or more counts support this clonotype. Its antigen is as yet unknown. The receptor was derived from a woman aged 25-40 years with Graves' ophthalmopathy. What was sequenced was blood. The V call is TRBV20-1, the J call TRBJ2-7; 7 nucleotides line up with TRBD1. CDR3 bases: TGCAGTGCTTCACCAGGGGGTTCCTACGAGCAGTACTTC. It is translated as CSASPGGSYEQYF.